This T cell receptor beta chain was sequenced for a study of T cell responses to AZD1222 COVID-19 vaccine. As for the study in general: The study pooled second doses at about 4 or about 12 weeks. Notes on the study in general: White British ancestry dominated among donors, who included more females, and clonal diversity was possibly underestimated. Among those given AZD1222, only 6 or 7 were seropositive at baseline. Targets within unmutated variant regions were reportedly found for nearly half of spike-specific TCRs.

Assay used: immunoSEQ multiplex PCR; TCRdb lists only in-frame clones, some missing. The profile shows 100,000 or so clones, roughly 90% of them singletons. Germline CDR1 SGHRS, CDR2 YFSETQ. The CDR3 length is 13 residues. Trimming took off 6 bases at V and 1 base at J, with 7 bases between the two ends. Turning to this clone: Its cognate antigen is unknown.

The source is an adult in good health. V gene TRBV5-1 combines with J gene TRBJ2-2, with a possible D match to TRBD1 (5 bases). The input for sequencing was peripheral blood, taken on day 0 of AZD1222 vaccination. CDR3 nucleotides: TGCGCCAGCAAGACAGAGAACACCGGGGAGCTGTTTTTT. Translating gives CASKTENTGELFF. Based on the CDR3 plus reference TRBV5-1 and TRBJ2-2, the full variable domain is KAGVTQTPRYLIKTRGQQVTLSCSPISGHRSVSWYQQTPGQGLQFLFEYFSETQRNKGNFPGRFSGRQFSNSRSEMNVSTLELGDSALYLCASKTENTGELFFGEGSRLTVL.